Reported below is one T cell receptor beta chain. This sample is drawn from a study of T cells in Graves' hyperthyroidism and ophthalmopathy. Study as a whole: Peripheral blood was secured at the point of initial diagnosis, before any treatment.

Amplification of TCR beta CDR3 regions used RNA as the template. During a first-round RT-PCR of the TCR CDR3, the HTBI primer set was used. In TCRdb, the multiplex PCR reads were re-called with MiXCR into one record per CDR3 protein. The top ten hold around 28% of the sample, which has 240,000 or so distinct CDR3 sequences, roughly 15% seen once. Germline lookup yields CDR1 MNHNS and CDR2 SASEGT. V lost 6 bases to trimming and J lost 5 bases; unmatched junction nucleotides: 17. CDR3 length equals 17 residues. The material sequenced was blood. The TCR sequence derives from a woman under 30 with Graves' ophthalmopathy. This chain links TRBV6-1 with TRBJ2-7; 9 bases line up with TRBD2. CDR3 amino acids: CASSVEPLRGGGDEQYF. The DNA of the CDR3 is TGTGCCAGCAGCGTGGAGCCCCTGCGCGGCGGGGGGGACGAGCAGTACTTC.